This T cell receptor beta chain was identified during a study of blood T cell repertoires in COVID-19. The wider study: The samples span acute and convalescent COVID-19 from the United States, Italy and Spain. PBMCs, B-cell-depleted T cells, or T cells were the source of the cDNA or gDNA that made up the material.

With V trimmed by 1 base and J by 7 bases, 10 bases remained unmatched. CDR1 and CDR2 from the germline V gene are LGHNA and YSLEER. CDR3 length: 17 residues. Assay: immunoSEQ multiplex PCR; the TCRdb copy retains only in-frame clones and omits some. This sample yields a few hundred thousand clones, of which about 87% are seen a single time; around 3.2% belongs to the top ten. Participant ages covered about 18 to 89 years across 24 US areas. In assigning cohorts, the study relied on participant-reported clinical history. This clonotype was obtained from a woman aged 35 to 49 who had been exposed to COVID-19. Sequencing used PBMCs or T cells enriched from blood (not recorded which). The chain uses TRBV4-3 and TRBJ1-2, with 12 bases aligning to TRBD1. Here the CDR3 reads CASSQGGGGTGGAGYTF. CDR3 DNA: TGCGCCAGCAGCCAAGGGGGTGGCGGGACAGGGGGCGCTGGCTACACCTTC.